This is a list of T cell receptor beta chains from one sample in a study of human T cells and chemical hapten exposure. TCRdb ran MiXCR on the RACE reads and lists one entry per CDR3 protein. The sample lists approximately 73,000 distinct CDR3 sequences; 9% to 12% were seen once. This material consisted of whole blood, taken in connection with sensitization to the hapten diphenylcyclopropenone (DPC). Every receptor here comes from a woman aged 45-65 years with alopecia areata. Some clones in this sample may be carry-over from other donors' samples. The CDR3 runs from the conserved cysteine through the conserved F or W. D genes are given only for firm matches. Size is stated for part of the rows, as once, few or many counts, or as a class when the clone is expanded.

>TRBJ2-5|15|TRBD2|NA|TRBV7-2
CASSLDGRAGETQYF
TGTGCCAGCAGCTTAGACGGGAGGGCCGGAGAGACCCAGTACTTC
>TRBJ1-5|14|TRBD1|NA|TRBV9
CASSVTGVNQPQHF
TGTGCCAGCAGCGTAACAGGGGTAAATCAGCCCCAGCATTTT
>TRBJ2-7|14|TRBD2|NA|TRBV18
CASSPGTTPSEQYF
TGTGCCAGCTCACCCGGGACTACCCCCTCCGAGCAGTACTTC
>TRBJ2-7|15|NA|few|TRBV27
CASSTGYGTSYEQYF
TGTGCCAGCAGTACTGGGTACGGGACCTCCTACGAGCAGTACTTC
>TRBJ2-7|13|NA|NA|TRBV20-1
CSARGHEGGGQYF
TGCAGTGCTAGAGGTCACGAGGGAGGCGGGCAGTACTTC
>TRBJ2-3|17|TRBD2|many|TRBV7-2
CASSLASSGRATDTQYF
TGTGCCAGCAGCTTAGCCTCTAGCGGGAGGGCCACAGATACGCAGTATTTT
>TRBJ2-7|13|TRBD1|NA|TRBV29-1
CSVPSGTGTEQYF
TGCAGCGTCCCCTCCGGGACAGGGACTGAGCAGTACTTC
>TRBJ2-7|17|NA|few|TRBV3-1
CASSQSEGLRSSYEQYF
TGTGCCAGCAGCCAATCTGAGGGGCTAAGGAGCTCCTACGAGCAGTACTTC
>TRBJ1-4|14|TRBD1|few|TRBV20-1
CSAYPGQANEKLFF
TGCAGTGCTTATCCGGGACAGGCAAATGAAAAACTGTTTTTT
>TRBJ1-1|15|TRBD1|many|TRBV7-2
CASSPRQGAGTEAFF
TGTGCCAGCAGCCCCAGACAGGGGGCAGGCACTGAAGCTTTCTTT
>TRBJ1-1|15|NA|NA|TRBV6-2/TRBV6-3
CASSKHGILNTEAFF
TGTGCCAGCAGTAAACACGGAATTTTGAACACTGAAGCTTTCTTT
>TRBJ2-3|13|NA|NA|TRBV6-2/TRBV6-3
CANTRRTPCKQYF
TGTGCCAACACCAGACGCACCCCATGTAAGCAGTATTTT
>TRBJ2-3|17|NA|few|TRBV7-2
CASSYALSGGETDTQYF
TGTGCCAGCAGCTACGCGCTTAGCGGTGGGGAAACAGATACGCAGTATTTT
>TRBJ1-2|15|NA|NA|TRBV12-3/TRBV12-4
CASSPGGQGINGYTF
TGTGCCAGCAGCCCCGGGGGTCAGGGGATTAATGGCTACACCTTC
>TRBJ2-7|15|TRBD1|few|TRBV5-4
CASSRLGQAPYEQYF
TGTGCCAGCAGCCGCTTGGGACAGGCGCCCTACGAGCAGTACTTC
>TRBJ2-5|15|NA|few|TRBV27
CASSLLGRPGETQYF
TGTGCCAGCAGTTTACTGGGCCGGCCAGGGGAGACCCAGTACTTC
>TRBJ1-1|17|NA|many|TRBV10-1
CASSSGQGKRGDTEAFF
NA
>TRBJ2-5|17|TRBD2|NA|TRBV7-6
CVSSRPGTSGTQETQYF
TGTGTCAGCAGCCGGCCCGGGACTAGCGGAACCCAAGAGACCCAGTACTTC
>TRBJ2-3|15|TRBD2|few|TRBV9
CASSVSGTGADTQYF
TGTGCCAGCAGCGTAAGCGGGACGGGCGCAGATACGCAGTATTTT
>TRBJ2-1|15|TRBD2|few|TRBV19
CASSTTSGRAYEQFF
TGTGCCAGTAGTACGACTAGCGGGAGGGCCTATGAGCAGTTCTTC
>TRBJ2-1|13|NA|few|TRBV29-1
CSAGPPEANEQFF
TGCAGCGCTGGACCCCCCGAGGCCAATGAGCAGTTCTTC
>TRBJ2-5|14|NA|many|TRBV15
CATSRGGNQETQYF
TGTGCCACCAGCAGAGGAGGGAACCAAGAGACCCAGTACTTC
>TRBJ2-6|17|TRBD2|NA|TRBV19
CASSIGLADSGANVLTF
TGTGCCAGTAGTATAGGACTAGCGGACTCTGGGGCCAACGTCCTGACTTTC
>TRBJ2-6|15|NA|many|TRBV6-2/TRBV6-3
CASSYGGAGANVLTF
TGTGCCAGCAGTTACGGAGGGGCTGGGGCCAACGTCCTGACTTTC
>TRBJ1-1|15|NA|many|TRBV5-1
CASSLNFNMNTEAFF
TGCGCCAGCAGCTTGAATTTTAATATGAACACTGAAGCTTTCTTT
>TRBJ2-1|14|NA|many|TRBV12-3/TRBV12-4
CASSPRGQSNEQFF
TGTGCCAGCAGTCCCCGGGGGCAGTCAAATGAGCAGTTCTTC
>TRBJ2-3|15|NA|few|TRBV6-1
CASSEAAIARYTQYF
TGTGCCAGCAGTGAAGCGGCGATAGCGAGATATACGCAGTATTTT
>TRBJ2-3|13|TRBD1|many|TRBV12-3/TRBV12-4
CASRYRGADTQYF
TGTGCCAGCAGGTACAGGGGAGCAGATACGCAGTATTTT
>TRBJ1-1|11|NA|few|TRBV29-1
CSVFLVPEAFF
TGCAGCGTCTTCCTCGTGCCTGAAGCTTTCTTT
>TRBJ2-2|14|NA|many|TRBV5-1
CASAARTNTGELFF
TGCGCCAGCGCTGCGCGGACGAACACCGGGGAGCTGTTTTTT
>TRBJ1-2|13|NA|many|TRBV7-6
CASSLGDSYGYTF
TGTGCCAGCAGCTTAGGAGACAGCTATGGCTACACCTTC
>TRBJ1-5|14|NA|NA|TRBV29-1
CSVAEQASNQPQHF
TGCAGCGTTGCGGAACAGGCTAGCAATCAGCCCCAGCATTTT
>TRBJ2-6|16|NA|many|TRBV19
CASSIKGTSGANVLTF
TGTGCCAGTAGTATTAAAGGGACCTCCGGGGCCAACGTCCTGACTTTC
>TRBJ2-1|15|NA|NA|TRBV27
CASSLRLAGDNEQFF
TGTGCCAGCAGTTTGCGGCTAGCTGGCGACAATGAGCAGTTCTTC
>TRBJ2-1|15|NA|few|TRBV2
CASSDALARGDEQFF
TGTGCCAGCAGTGACGCCCTAGCGCGAGGCGATGAGCAGTTCTTC
>TRBJ2-7|14|TRBD1|NA|TRBV29-1
CSVDTGTGASEQYF
TGCAGCGTTGACACCGGGACAGGGGCCAGCGAGCAGTACTTC
>TRBJ2-3|15|TRBD1|NA|TRBV28
CASSARQGRTDTQYF
TGTGCCAGCAGTGCCAGACAGGGCCGCACAGATACGCAGTATTTT
>TRBJ2-3|13|NA|few|TRBV29-1
CSSGGRLTDTQYF
TGCAGCTCAGGGGGGAGGCTGACAGATACGCAGTATTTT
>TRBJ1-1|14|NA|NA|TRBV7-9
CASSLGVEATEAFF
TGTGCCAGCAGCTTAGGGGTGGAGGCCACTGAAGCTTTCTTT
>TRBJ2-1|15|NA|few|TRBV11-2
CASSLSPGLYNEQFF
TGTGCCAGCAGCTTATCCCCGGGACTCTACAATGAGCAGTTCTTC
>TRBJ2-5|12|NA|NA|TRBV11-2
CASSRKAETQYF
TGTGCCAGCAGCCGAAAGGCAGAGACCCAGTACTTC
>TRBJ1-6|17|TRBD1|NA|TRBV14
CASSQSRTGRTNSPLHF
TGTGCCAGCAGCCAATCACGGACAGGGCGGACGAATTCACCCCTCCACTTT
>TRBJ1-5|15|TRBD1|NA|TRBV12-3/TRBV12-4
CASSRRTGGNQPQHF
TGTGCCAGCAGCCGTCGGACAGGTGGGAATCAGCCCCAGCATTTT
>TRBJ1-2|13|TRBD1|few|TRBV5-8
CATSGGADYGYTF
TGTGCCACTTCAGGGGGCGCGGACTATGGCTACACCTTC
>TRBJ2-7|12|NA|NA|TRBV29-1
CSARRDSYEQYF
TGCAGCGCCAGAAGGGACTCCTACGAGCAGTACTTC
>TRBJ2-5|15|NA|NA|TRBV5-4
CASSPTGLVEETQYF
TGTGCCAGCAGCCCAACCGGGCTAGTAGAAGAGACCCAGTACTTC
>TRBJ2-3|14|NA|NA|TRBV7-2
CASSYGGATDTQYF
TGTGCCAGCAGCTACGGCGGGGCGACAGATACGCAGTATTTT
>TRBJ2-6|13|NA|few|TRBV29-1
CSVAESGANVLTF
TGCAGCGTTGCAGAATCTGGGGCCAACGTCCTGACTTTC
>TRBJ2-5|14|TRBD1|few|TRBV11-3
CASSRDRQQETQYF
TGTGCCAGCAGCCGGGACAGGCAACAAGAGACCCAGTACTTC
>TRBJ2-4|15|NA|NA|TRBV4-2
CASSQAANPYNIQYF
TGTGCCAGCAGCCAGGCGGCGAACCCCTATAACATTCAGTACTTC
>TRBJ1-2|11|TRBD1|NA|TRBV29-1
CSVGTGGGYTF
TGCAGCGTGGGGACAGGGGGCGGCTACACCTTC
>TRBJ2-1|15|TRBD2|few|TRBV20-1
CSASMVAGSYNEQFF
TGCAGTGCCTCTATGGTAGCGGGCTCCTACAATGAGCAGTTCTTC
>TRBJ2-3|18|NA|NA|TRBV4-3
CASSQDRRGQGSTDTQYF
TGCGCCAGCAGCCAAGATCGGCGGGGCCAGGGTAGCACAGATACGCAGTATTTT
>TRBJ2-7|13|NA|NA|TRBV29-1
CSVFRDRGNEQYF
TGCAGCGTTTTCAGGGACCGGGGGAACGAGCAGTACTTC
>TRBJ2-7|13|TRBD2|NA|TRBV7-6
CASSFAGGYEQYF
TGTGCCAGCAGCTTCGCCGGGGGGTACGAGCAGTACTTC
>TRBJ2-7|14|NA|few|TRBV5-1
CASSPRTPMREQYF
TGCGCCAGCAGCCCTAGGACACCCATGAGGGAGCAGTACTTC
>TRBJ2-2|15|NA|NA|TRBV10-3
CDISVDDRNPGELFF
TGTGACATCAGTGTCGATGACAGGAACCCCGGGGAGCTGTTTTTT
>TRBJ2-1|15|TRBD2|few|TRBV12-3/TRBV12-4
CASSSGLASSNEQFF
TGTGCCAGCAGTTCCGGACTAGCGTCATCCAATGAGCAGTTCTTC
>TRBJ2-2|16|NA|NA|TRBV21-1
CASSRGGAGVDGELFF
TGTGCCAGCAGCCGAGGAGGAGCGGGAGTGGACGGGGAGCTGTTTTTT